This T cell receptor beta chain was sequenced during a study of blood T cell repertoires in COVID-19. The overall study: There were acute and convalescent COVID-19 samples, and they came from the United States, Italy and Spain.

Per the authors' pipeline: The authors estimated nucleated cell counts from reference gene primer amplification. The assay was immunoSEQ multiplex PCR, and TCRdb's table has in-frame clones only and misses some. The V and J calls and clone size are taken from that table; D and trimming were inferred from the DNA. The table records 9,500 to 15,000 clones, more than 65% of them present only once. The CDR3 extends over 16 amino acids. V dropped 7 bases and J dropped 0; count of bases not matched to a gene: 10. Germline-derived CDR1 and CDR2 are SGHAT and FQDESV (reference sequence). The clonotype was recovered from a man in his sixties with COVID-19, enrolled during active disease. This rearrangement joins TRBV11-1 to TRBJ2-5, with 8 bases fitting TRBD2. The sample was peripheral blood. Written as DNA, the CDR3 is TGTGCCAGCACCCCTAGGGCTAGCGGGTACCAAGAGACCCAGTACTTC. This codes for CASTPRASGYQETQYF.